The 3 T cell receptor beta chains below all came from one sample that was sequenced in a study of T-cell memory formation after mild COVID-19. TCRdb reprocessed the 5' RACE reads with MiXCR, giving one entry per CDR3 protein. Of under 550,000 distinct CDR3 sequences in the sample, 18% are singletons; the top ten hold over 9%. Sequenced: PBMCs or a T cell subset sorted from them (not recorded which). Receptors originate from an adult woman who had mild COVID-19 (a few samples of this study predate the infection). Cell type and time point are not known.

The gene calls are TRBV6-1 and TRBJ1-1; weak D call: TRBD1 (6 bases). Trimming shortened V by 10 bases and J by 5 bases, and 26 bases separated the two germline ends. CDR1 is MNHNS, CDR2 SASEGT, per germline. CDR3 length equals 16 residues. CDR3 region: CATRRGAHIPYTEAFF. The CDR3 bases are TGTGCCACAAGGCGGGGGGCGCATATCCCATATACTGAAGCTTTCTTT.

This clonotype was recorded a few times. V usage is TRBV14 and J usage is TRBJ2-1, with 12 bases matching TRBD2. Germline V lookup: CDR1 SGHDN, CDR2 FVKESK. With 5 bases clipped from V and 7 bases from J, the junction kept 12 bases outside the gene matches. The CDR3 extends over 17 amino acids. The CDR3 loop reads CASSKYVMTSGGNEQFF. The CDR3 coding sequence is TGTGCCAGCAGCAAATACGTTATGACTAGCGGGGGTAATGAGCAGTTCTTC. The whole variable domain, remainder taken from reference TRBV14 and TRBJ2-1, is EAGVTQFPSHSVIEKGQTVTLRCDPISGHDNLYWYRRVMGKEIKFLLHFVKESKQDESGMPNNRFLAERTGGTYSTLKVQPAELEDSGVYFCASSKYVMTSGGNEQFFGPGTRLTVL.

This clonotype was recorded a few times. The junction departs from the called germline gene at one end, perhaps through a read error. This CDR3 reads CSVDRDKGPF. In DNA form, the CDR3 reads TGCAGCGTTGACCGGGACAAGGGGCCTTTT. The V gene is TRBV29-1, the J gene TRBJ1-3, with a tentative D call TRBD1 (6 bases). Germline assignment: CDR1 SQVTM and CDR2 ANQGSEA. The CDR3 has 10 residues.